The 22 T cell receptor beta chains below were found in one sample sequenced in a study of shared clonotypes between healthy human individuals. Libraries were prepared by immunoSEQ multiplex PCR; TCRdb keeps only in-frame clonotypes and omits some of them. The sample consists of some 2.3 million clones, more than 85% of them appearing once. The sample taken for sequencing was naive CD4+ T cells from PBMCs. Subset described: CD45RA+ positively selected. Source of these receptors: a man aged 18 to 29 in good health. Some clones in this sample may be carry-over from other donors' samples.

The rearrangement uses TRBV23-1 and TRBJ2-7, with D perhaps matching TRBD2 (5 bases). TRBV23-1 is assigned to the ORF class and has an uncertain function. V shed 4 bases and J shed 4 bases, with 20 bases lying between them. The CDR3 extends over 16 amino acids. The CDR3 sequence is CASSPLAKEVLYEQYF. Written as DNA, the CDR3 is TGCGCCAGCAGTCCGCTAGCTAAAGAAGTGTTGTACGAGCAGTACTTC.

This chain joins TRBV9 and TRBJ2-1; the D gene is possibly TRBD2 (6 bases). Germline CDR1 and CDR2: SGDLS and YYNGEE. V was cut by 2 bases and J by 15 bases, with 12 bases left in between. The CDR3 contains 11 residues. For the CDR3, the DNA is TGTGCCAGCAGCGTCGGGGGTTACCCGTTCTTC. Its translation is CASSVGGYPFF.

This chain uses TRBV28 with TRBJ2-7; 7 bases are a match to TRBD2. The CDR3 loop spans 16 amino acids. Losses at the gene ends were 5 bases for V and 2 bases for J; bases not matched to a gene: 12. The germline V gene has CDR1 MDHEN and CDR2 SYDVKM. Here the CDR3 DNA reads TGTGCCAGCAGTGGGAGGGGACGTGGGGGTACCTACGAGCAGTACTTC. Residues: CASSGRGRGGTYEQYF.

This chain links TRBV9 with TRBJ1-1; tentatively, D is TRBD1 (6 bases). Germline-derived CDR1 and CDR2 are SGDLS and YYNGEE. Deletions cut 3 bases from V and 1 base from J, with 13 bases between. The CDR3 has 15 residues. The CDR3 nucleotides are TGTGCCAGCAGCGCCGGACTCAGGGGGAACACTGAAGCTTTCTTT. Translated: CASSAGLRGNTEAFF.

The chain recombines TRBV6-5 with TRBJ1-5; TRBD1 matches 10 bases. Trimming at V came to 5 bases and at J to 9 bases, leaving 7 bases not matched to a gene. This CDR3 contains 14 residues. Germline V lookup: CDR1 MNHEY, CDR2 SVGAGI. The CDR3 DNA reads TGTGCCAGCAGTGCCGGGACAGGGGCTAGGCCCCAGCATTTT. Protein product: CASSAGTGARPQHF.

The V gene is TRBV7-2, the J gene TRBJ1-6, with a weak D call TRBD1 (6 bases). Germline values: CDR1 SGHTA, CDR2 FQGNSA. The CDR3 consists of 13 residues. Trimming pared 4 bases from V and 8 bases from J, leaving 9 bases between. The CDR3, as DNA: TGTGCCAGCAGCTCCGGACAGCATTCACCCCTCCACTTT. It is translated as CASSSGQHSPLHF.

The CDR3 nucleotides read TGCGCCAGCAGCCGCGGGCTTCCCAGGGCAGATACGCAGTATTTT. Protein: CASSRGLPRADTQYF. The chain couples TRBV5-1 to TRBJ2-3, with D perhaps given as TRBD1 or TRBD2 (5 bases each). The germline CDR1 and CDR2 sequences are SGHRS and YFSETQ. The CDR3 has 15 residues. The V and J ends lost 4 bases and 4 bases respectively, with 16 bases between them.

The chain recombines TRBV13 with TRBJ2-1, with 8 bases lining up with TRBD1. Germline loops: CDR1 PRHDT, CDR2 FYEKMQ (reference sequence). V gave up 2 bases and J gave up 5 bases; unmatched junction bases: 5. This CDR3 has 15 residues. CDR3 bases: TGTGCCAGCAGCTTATTCCAGACAGGGGACAATGAGCAGTTCTTC. Translation: CASSLFQTGDNEQFF.

As to this clone: Other DNA sequences in the sample encode the same CDR3. The chain carries TRBV9 and TRBJ2-7, with 12 bases identical to TRBD1. The germline V gene has CDR1 SGDLS and CDR2 YYNGEE. The trim removed 4 bases at V and 4 bases at J, leaving 3 bases unmatched. This CDR3 contains 14 residues. The CDR3 region is CASSRGQGAYEQYF. CDR3 DNA sequence: TGTGCCAGCAGCAGGGGACAGGGGGCGTACGAGCAGTACTTC. The full variable domain, rest sourced from reference TRBV9 and TRBJ2-7, is DSGVTQTPKHLITATGQRVTLRCSPRSGDLSVYWYQQSLDQGLQFLIQYYNGEERAKGNILERFSAQQFPDLHSELNLSSLELGDSALYFCASSRGQGAYEQYFGPGTRLTVT.

This clone has just one count. J is TRBJ2-5 and V is TRBV2; D remains unclear. Germline assignment: CDR1 SNHLY and CDR2 FYNNEI. The ends were cut back, 6 bases at V and 1 base at J, with 15 bases in the middle. This CDR3 has 15 amino acids. Written as DNA, the CDR3 is TGTGCCAGCAGGACTGATGTGGCAGCCCAAGAGACCCAGTACTTC. Amino acids: CASRTDVAAQETQYF.

The V and J genes are TRBV28 and TRBJ2-5; D ambiguous. CDR1 and CDR2 (germline): MDHEN, SYDVKM. This CDR3 spans 12 amino acids. V was cut by 2 bases and J by 5 bases, with 6 bases left in between. CDR3 residues: CASSLLLETQYF. CDR3 in DNA: TGTGCCAGCAGTTTACTGCTGGAGACCCAGTACTTC.

The chain joins TRBV4-1 to TRBJ2-2; 7 positions match TRBD2. This CDR3 spans 16 amino acids. V lost 1 base and J lost 3; bases outside the gene matches: 5. Looked up from germline, CDR1 is MGHRA and CDR2 is YSYEKL. The CDR3 DNA is TGCGCCAGCAGCCAAGTGCGGCTAGCGGACACCGGGGAGCTGTTTTTT. Translated, it gives CASSQVRLADTGELFF.

Note on this clone: Different DNA sequences within this sample yield the same CDR3. This rearrangement joins TRBV5-1 to TRBJ2-5; D not certain. The CDR3 runs to 13 residues. V shed 0 bases and J shed 2 bases, with 5 bases lying between them. The germline CDR1 and CDR2 sequences are SGHRS and YFSETQ. Written as DNA, the CDR3 is TGCGCCAGCAGCTTGGGTGTTCAAGAGACCCAGTACTTC. Translated: CASSLGVQETQYF.

V is TRBV7-8 and J is TRBJ2-6; D is unresolved. This CDR3 spans 14 amino acids. Trimming took off 5 bases at V and 5 bases at J, with 10 bases between the two ends. Germline CDR1 is SGHVS and CDR2 is FQNEAQ. CDR3 sequence (DNA): TGTGCCAGCAGCACACAAAGTCGGGCCAACGTCCTGACTTTC. It specifies CASSTQSRANVLTF.

The chain uses TRBV19 and TRBJ2-2, with 10 bases identical to TRBD2. Germline CDR1 is LNHDA and CDR2 is SQIVND (reference sequence). The trim removed 6 bases at V and 3 bases at J, leaving 7 bases unmatched. This CDR3 is built from 16 residues. The CDR3 DNA reads TGTGCCAGTAGGACGAGGCTAGCGGGAGACACCGGGGAGCTGTTTTTT. It codes for CASRTRLAGDTGELFF.

This chain connects TRBV6-1 to TRBJ1-2; D uncertain. CDR1 is MNHNS, CDR2 SASEGT, per germline. V was trimmed by 10 bases and J by 7 bases, leaving 19 bases between them. CDR3 length: 13 amino acids. The CDR3: CATCLEGVFGYTF. The CDR3, as DNA: TGTGCCACCTGCTTAGAGGGAGTATTTGGCTACACCTTC.

The V call is TRBV2, the J call TRBJ2-3; D ambiguous. CDR3 length: 12 residues. From germline, CDR1 is SNHLY and CDR2 FYNNEI. V was trimmed by 6 bases and J by 8 bases, leaving 12 bases between them. The CDR3 reads CASSSPPGTQYF. As DNA, the CDR3 is TGTGCCAGCAGCTCCCCCCCGGGTACGCAGTATTTT.

V and J are TRBV5-1 and TRBJ2-1; 9 bases agree with TRBD1. The germline CDR1 and CDR2 sequences are SGHRS and YFSETQ. V lost 4 bases to trimming and J lost 5 bases; unmatched junction nucleotides: 4. The CDR3 consists of 14 residues. This CDR3 reads CASSAGQGNNEQFF. The DNA of the CDR3 is TGCGCCAGCAGCGCTGGACAGGGGAACAATGAGCAGTTCTTC.

The gene calls are TRBV6-1 and TRBJ1-4; D perhaps matches TRBD1 (6 bases). Germline values: CDR1 MNHNS, CDR2 SASEGT. The V and J ends lost 2 bases and 4 bases respectively, with 11 bases between them. This CDR3 region has 15 residues. CDR3 in amino acids: CASSEYNRDNEKLFF. DNA for the CDR3: TGTGCCAGCAGTGAATACAACAGGGATAATGAAAAACTGTTTTTT.

This chain joins TRBV5-4 and TRBJ1-1; 8 bases fit TRBD1. V trimming: 6 bases; J trimming: 0 bases; junction bases outside the gene matches: 7. Germline values: CDR1 SGHNT, CDR2 YYREEE (reference sequence). This CDR3 spans 15 amino acids. The CDR3 coding sequence is TGTGCCAGCACCCCGGCAGGGGGCATGAACACTGAAGCTTTCTTT. The encoded protein is CASTPAGGMNTEAFF.

The chain carries TRBV7-2 and TRBJ1-2; D unclear. In germline, CDR1 is SGHTA, CDR2 FQGNSA. V was cut by 7 bases and J by 0 bases, with 12 bases left in between. The CDR3 runs to 14 residues. Written as DNA, the CDR3 is TGTGCCAGCACCTTCGTCCAGCCTAACTATGGCTACACCTTC. Amino acids: CASTFVQPNYGYTF.

The chain employs TRBV6-1 and TRBJ1-1, with unresolved D. From germline, CDR1 is MNHNS and CDR2 SASEGT. The CDR3 is made up of 11 amino acids. V was cut by 2 bases and J by 10 bases, with 8 bases left in between. CDR3 sequence: CASSELLRAFF. The CDR3 DNA is TGTGCCAGCAGTGAACTGCTAAGAGCTTTCTTT.